This T cell receptor (beta chain) is drawn from a study of blood T cell repertoires in COVID-19. As for the study in general: Whether acute or convalescent, the COVID-19 samples came from the United States, Italy and Spain. The analysed material was cDNA or gDNA that came from T cells, B-cell-depleted T cells, or PBMCs.

CDR3 length: 14 residues. The junction had 7 bases not matched to a gene; V was cut back by 4 bases and J by 4 bases. Germline assignment: CDR1 SGHKS and CDR2 YYEKEE (reference sequence). Participant ages covered roughly 18 to 89 years across about two dozen US areas. Participant-reported clinical history was the basis for cohort assignment. Measured with immunoSEQ multiplex PCR; TCRdb has only the in-frame clones, and not every one. The sample contains almost 250,000 clones, approximately 85% of which appear only once. Material for sequencing was PBMCs or T cells enriched from blood (not recorded which). This receptor was obtained from a woman aged 45-65 years with acute COVID-19. The rearrangement links TRBV5-5 to TRBJ1-1, with TRBD1 identical over 7 bases. CDR3 nucleotides: TGTGCCAGCAGCCCAACACGACAGGGCACTGAAGCTTTCTTT. Its protein is CASSPTRQGTEAFF.